This TCR beta chain appears in the sequencing data of a study of shared clonotypes between healthy human individuals. The study, taken as a whole, reports: Since donors were few, the genetic and exposure-history diversity represented was limited.

In the original processing: From ImmunoSEQ came sequences covering only the junction and carrying no quality scores, so filtering differed. Assay used: immunoSEQ multiplex PCR; TCRdb lists only in-frame clones, some missing. That table furnishes V, J and clone size, whereas the DNA furnished D and trimming. The profile shows 2 million to 2.5 million clones, roughly 91% of them singletons. Note on this clone: The antigen is not known.

The CDR3 length is 15 residues. With 4 bases removed from V and 6 bases from J, the gap between germline ends came to 19 bases. CDR1 MGHRA and CDR2 YSYEKL come from the germline V gene. CD45RO negativity and positive selection for CCR7 defined naive CD8 cells, a population that excluded terminally differentiated effector memory CD45RA+ cells. Every one of the donors was a Caucasian adult that lived in Nashville, Tennessee. The source of this sequence is a man younger than 35 in good health. Some clones in this sample may be carry-over from other donors' samples. Sequenced sample: naive CD8+ T cells from PBMCs. The rearrangement uses TRBV4-1 and TRBJ2-7; TRBD1 might be the D (6 bases). CDR3 nucleotide sequence: TGCGCCAGCAGCCTCACGACAGGCAATTTGGGCGAGCAGTACTTC. Its translation: CASSLTTGNLGEQYF.